The clone carrying this T cell receptor (beta chain) was picked up a small number of times. Libraries were prepared by immunoSEQ multiplex PCR; TCRdb keeps only in-frame clonotypes and omits some of them. The sample yields some 270,000 clones, approximately 85% seen once. The data were taken from a study of blood T cell repertoires in COVID-19. Turning to the study itself: The United States, Italy and Spain were the sources of the acute and convalescent COVID-19 samples.

The CDR3 sequence is 19 residues long. The sequence came from a woman between 65 and 79 years old with acute or convalescent COVID-19. The chain employs TRBV1 and TRBJ2-2; TRBD2 is taken as the D call from the table, unchecked against the DNA. TRBV1 is noted as a pseudogene. The sample taken for sequencing was peripheral blood. CDR3 nucleotide sequence: TGCACCAGCAGCCAAGTCGGACTAGCGGGGCGCCGTGACACCGGGGAGCTGTTTTTT. Protein product: CTSSQVGLAGRRDTGELFF.